The next 27 T cell receptor beta chains were all read from a single sample in a study of T-cell memory formation after mild COVID-19. TCRdb re-derived calls from the 5' RACE reads in MiXCR, one entry per CDR3 protein. The sample consists of 200,000 to 300,000 distinct CDR3 sequences, 15% of them appearing once. The sample comprised PBMCs or a T cell subset sorted from them (not recorded which). These receptors all come from an adult woman who had mild COVID-19 (a few samples of this study predate the infection). Cell type and time point are not known.

This clonotype was detected a few times. This sequence joins TRBV12-3 or TRBV12-4 and TRBJ2-3; 9 bases map to TRBD1. The length of the CDR3 is 16 residues. With 6 bases clipped from V and 4 bases from J, the junction kept 11 bases outside the gene matches. The CDR3 sequence is CASSGSGTGISDTQYF. The CDR3 coding sequence is TGTGCCAGCAGCGGATCCGGGACAGGGATTTCAGATACGCAGTATTTT.

In this sample, this clonotype turned up a few times. V and J are TRBV6-2 or TRBV6-3 and TRBJ2-3; a weak D match, TRBD2 (6 bases). Germline CDR1 is MNHEY and CDR2 is SVGEGT. Trimming shortened V by 5 bases and J by 6 bases, and 15 bases separated the two germline ends. The CDR3 extends over 14 amino acids. CDR3 sequence reads: CASSGSGKGDTQYF. The CDR3 nucleotides read TGTGCCAGCAGTGGTAGCGGAAAGGGGGATACGCAGTATTTT.

This clonotype was recorded a few times. The V gene is TRBV4-1, the J gene TRBJ2-7; TRBD1 matches 8 bases. There are 15 residues in the CDR3. V dropped 3 bases and J dropped 7; count of bases not matched to a gene: 11. The germline CDR1 and CDR2 sequences are MGHRA and YSYEKL. The CDR3 here is CASSQPGTGLREQYF. The CDR3 coding sequence is TGCGCCAGCAGCCAGCCCGGGACAGGATTGAGAGAGCAGTACTTC.

V gene TRBV27 combines with J gene TRBJ2-3, with TRBD1 identical over 9 bases. This CDR3 comprises 15 residues. The V gene's germline CDR1 is MNHEY and CDR2 SMNVEV (reference sequence). J gave up 4 bases and V 5 bases, and 7 bases lay outside the gene matches. The CDR3 DNA reads TGTGCCAGCAGTCCATTGGGACAGGGCCCAGATACGCAGTATTTT. This gives the protein CASSPLGQGPDTQYF.

In this sample, this clonotype turned up a few times. The chain has TRBV5-1 and TRBJ2-1; weak D call: TRBD2 (6 bases). Germline values: CDR1 SGHRS, CDR2 YFSETQ. V was cut by 3 bases and J by 0 bases, with 13 bases left in between. CDR3 length equals 16 residues. The CDR3 DNA sequence: TGCGCCAGCAGCTCCCAGAGCGGGCTCTCCTACAATGAGCAGTTCTTC. It encodes CASSSQSGLSYNEQFF.

This clonotype was seen repeatedly, ten times or more. CDR3 nucleotide sequence: TGCGCCAGCAGCTTGGCAGGGGGCCAAGAGACCCAGTACTTC. Its translation is CASSLAGGQETQYF. V and J are TRBV5-1 and TRBJ2-5; the match to TRBD1 covers 7 bases. This CDR3 contains 14 residues. Germline assignment: CDR1 SGHRS and CDR2 YFSETQ. Trimming removed 0 bases from V and 1 base from J; junction bases left unmatched: 0. The entire variable domain, with the rest obtained from reference TRBV5-1 and TRBJ2-5, is as follows: KAGVTQTPRYLIKTRGQQVTLSCSPISGHRSVSWYQQTPGQGLQFLFEYFSETQRNKGNFPGRFSGRQFSNSRSEMNVSTLELGDSALYLCASSLAGGQETQYFGPGTRLLVL.

J is TRBJ2-7 and V is TRBV6-1, with 7 nucleotides matching TRBD1. Germline V gives CDR1 MNHNS, CDR2 SASEGT. Unmatched junction bases numbered 9, after V lost 6 bases and J lost 7 bases. The CDR3 sequence is 13 residues long. CDR3 coding DNA: TGTGCCAGCAGCCGAGACAGGGTGGGAGAGCAGTACTTC. Its protein product is CASSRDRVGEQYF.

The chain combines TRBV19 with TRBJ1-2; perhaps TRBD1 as D (6 bases). Trimming stripped 9 bases from V and 1 base from J, with 9 bases between. CDR3 length: 12 residues. Germline V lookup: CDR1 LNHDA, CDR2 SQIVND (reference sequence). The CDR3 spells CASGQNNYGYTF. In DNA form, the CDR3 reads TGTGCCAGCGGACAGAATAACTATGGCTACACCTTC.

The CDR3 loop reads CASSVGQHTGELFF. Written as DNA, the CDR3 is TGTGCCAGCAGCGTAGGACAGCACACCGGGGAGCTGTTTTTT. V is TRBV9 and J is TRBJ2-2; D is possibly TRBD1 (5 bases). The CDR3 is 14 amino acids. Germline V CDR1 and CDR2: SGDLS, YYNGEE. V dropped 0 bases and J dropped 3 bases, with 6 bases sitting between them.

The chain carries TRBV6-4 and TRBJ2-1; possibly TRBD2 for D (6 bases). The CDR3 contains 14 residues. V gave up 2 bases and J gave up 7 bases, with 12 bases separating them. CDR1 and CDR2 from the germline V gene are MRHNA and SNTAGT. CDR3 DNA: TGTGCCAGCAGTGACCGGAGGGGCGGGAATGAGCAGTTCTTC. Amino acid sequence: CASSDRRGGNEQFF.

In its sample, this clonotype was seen a few times. V is TRBV4-1 and J is TRBJ1-1; D is possibly TRBD1 (5 bases). CDR1 is MGHRA, CDR2 YSYEKL, per germline. This CDR3 has 15 residues. Trimming removed 3 bases at V and 1 base at J, with 12 bases between. The DNA for the CDR3 is TGCGCCAGCAGCCAGTATGGGGCTGGGAACACTGAAGCTTTCTTT. It specifies CASSQYGAGNTEAFF.

V and J are TRBV3-1 and TRBJ2-1; TRBD2 matches at 13 bases. Looked up from germline, CDR1 is LGHDT and CDR2 is YNNKEL (reference sequence). V gave up 4 bases and J gave up 6 bases; unmatched junction bases: 9. The CDR3 runs 17 residues. CDR3 sequence: CASSPGLAGVSANEQFF. The CDR3 region has the DNA TGTGCCAGCAGCCCCGGACTAGCGGGAGTATCCGCCAATGAGCAGTTCTTC.

This clonotype was detected a few times. This rearrangement joins TRBV29-1 to TRBJ2-3; either TRBD1 or TRBD2 may supply D (6 bases each). The CDR3 is 14 residues long. The germline CDR1 and CDR2 sequences are SQVTM and ANQGSEA. V was pared by 5 bases and J by 1 base, with 13 bases between. CDR3 amino acids: CSVLQGGRTDTQYF. CDR3 sequence (DNA): TGCAGCGTTCTCCAAGGGGGGCGCACAGATACGCAGTATTTT.

A few counts support this clonotype. The V gene is TRBV18, the J gene TRBJ2-2, with TRBD1 matching over 10 bases. V lost 4 bases, J lost 6 bases, and 5 bases stayed unmatched. Germline lookup yields CDR1 KGHSH and CDR2 LQKENI. CDR3 size: 15 residues. The DNA for the CDR3 is TGTGCCAGCTCACTGGGACAGGGGAGCGCCGGGGAGCTGTTTTTT. This encodes CASSLGQGSAGELFF. Full variable domain (outside the CDR3, taken from reference TRBV18 and TRBJ2-2): NAGVMQNPRHLVRRRGQEARLRCSPMKGHSHVYWYRQLPEEGLKFMVYLQKENIIDESGMPKERFSAEFPKEGPSILRIQQVVRGDSAAYFCASSLGQGSAGELFFGEGSRLTVL.

This clonotype has more than one count but fewer than ten. This CDR3 reads CASSFYRANPNTEAFF. DNA of the CDR3: TGTGCCAGCAGCTTTTACAGGGCAAACCCGAACACTGAAGCTTTCTTT. The chain has TRBV7-2 and TRBJ1-1; a weak D match, TRBD1 (6 bases). Germline V lookup: CDR1 SGHTA, CDR2 FQGNSA. V lost 3 bases to trimming and J lost 1 base, with 15 bases between them. CDR3 length: 16 residues. The whole variable domain, remainder taken from reference TRBV7-2 and TRBJ1-1, is GAGVSQSPSNKVTEKGKDVELRCDPISGHTALYWYRQSLGQGLEFLIYFQGNSAPDKSGLPSDRFSAERTGGSVSTLTIQRTQQEDSAVYLCASSFYRANPNTEAFFGQGTRLTVV.

The genes are TRBV25-1 and TRBJ2-2; no firm D call. Germline CDR1 MGHDK, CDR2 SYGVNS. Trimming took off 5 bases at V and 7 bases at J, with 17 bases between the two ends. The CDR3 has 15 residues. This CDR3 is CASSPTYPRSGELFF. In DNA form, the CDR3 reads TGTGCCAGCAGTCCGACCTACCCCCGGAGCGGGGAGCTGTTTTTT.

V is TRBV7-9 and J is TRBJ2-7; weak D call: TRBD2 (5 bases). V was trimmed by 5 bases and J by 5 bases, leaving 16 bases between them. The CDR3 extends over 14 amino acids. Germline V gene lookup returns CDR1 SEHNR and CDR2 FQNEAQ (reference sequence). CDR3 residues: CASSPGLAGDEQYF. The DNA of the CDR3 is TGTGCCAGCAGCCCCGGCCTAGCCGGGGACGAGCAGTACTTC.

The J gene is TRBJ2-1, the V gene TRBV3-1; tentative D call: TRBD1 (5 bases). Germline values: CDR1 LGHDT, CDR2 YNNKEL (reference sequence). The CDR3 totals 15 residues. Trimming took off 0 bases at V and 3 bases at J, with 9 bases between the two ends. The CDR3 loop reads CASSQEGPFYNEQFF. The CDR3 DNA sequence: TGTGCCAGCAGCCAAGAGGGGCCATTCTACAATGAGCAGTTCTTC.

The V call is TRBV10-3, the J call TRBJ1-1, with D unresolved. CDR3 length: 13 residues. Germline V gene lookup returns CDR1 ENHRY and CDR2 SYGVKD. The CDR3 sequence: CATSSEIDTEAFF. For the CDR3, the DNA is TGTGCTACATCGTCAGAGATTGACACTGAAGCTTTCTTT.

This clonotype was detected a few times. The chain recombines TRBV6-5 with TRBJ2-2; the D is unclear. The CDR3 is 15 amino acids. CDR1 is MNHEY and CDR2 is SVGAGI in the germline V gene. The V end was cut by 6 bases, the J end by 1 base, with 12 bases between. The CDR3 nucleotides are TGTGCCAGCAGCCTCGACATCTTGAACACCGGGGAGCTGTTTTTT. It is translated as CASSLDILNTGELFF.

This clonotype was seen more than once but under ten times. V and J are TRBV7-9 and TRBJ2-7; 8 bases map to TRBD2. In germline, CDR1 is SEHNR, CDR2 FQNEAQ (reference sequence). The V and J ends lost 5 bases and 5 bases, in that order; junction bases with no gene match: 14. CDR3 size: 16 residues. The CDR3 coding sequence is TGTGCCAGCAGCCCCAAGCGGGCTAGCGGGTCCAACGAGCAGTACTTC. This gives the protein CASSPKRASGSNEQYF.

The CDR3 loop is CASTGQGENYGYTF. CDR3 DNA sequence: TGTGCCAGCACCGGACAGGGGGAAAACTATGGCTACACCTTC. The chain is built from TRBV2 and TRBJ1-2; 10 bases are shared with TRBD1. V was clipped by 7 bases and J by 2 bases; unmatched bases: 4. This CDR3 contains 14 residues. The V gene's germline CDR1 is SNHLY and CDR2 FYNNEI.

The chain links TRBV6-5 to TRBJ2-1, with D possibly called TRBD1 or TRBD2 (5 bases each). V gave up 7 bases and J gave up 7 bases, with 11 bases separating them. The CDR3 is 12 residues long. Germline CDR1 is MNHEY and CDR2 is SVGAGI. The chain's CDR3 is CASTGTPNEQFF. The CDR3 DNA reads TGTGCCAGCACGGGGACCCCGAATGAGCAGTTCTTC.

This rearrangement joins TRBV5-1 to TRBJ2-2; 9 bases align to TRBD1. Germline V gene lookup returns CDR1 SGHRS and CDR2 YFSETQ. The CDR3 is 15 amino acids. V trimming: 7 bases; J trimming: 3 bases; junction bases outside the gene matches: 7. The CDR3 region is CASAGGQGYTGELFF. The CDR3 DNA is TGCGCCAGCGCCGGCGGACAGGGGTACACCGGGGAGCTGTTTTTT.

V gene TRBV12-5 combines with J gene TRBJ1-2; tentative D call: TRBD1 (5 bases). The length of the CDR3 is 14 residues. Germline CDR1 and CDR2: LGHNT and FRNRAP. Trimming removed 3 bases at V and 6 bases at J, with 14 bases between. The CDR3: CASGFGDASNGYTF. The CDR3 DNA sequence: TGTGCTAGTGGTTTCGGGGACGCCTCGAATGGCTACACCTTC. The full variable domain, in which reference TRBV12-5 and TRBJ1-2 provide the parts outside the CDR3, is DARVTQTPRHKVTEMGQEVTMRCQPILGHNTVFWYRQTMMQGLELLAYFRNRAPLDDSGMPKDRFSAEMPDATLATLKIQPSEPRDSAVYFCASGFGDASNGYTFGSGTRLTVV.

This clonotype has at least ten counts. This chain links TRBV4-2 with TRBJ2-7, with 8 bases matching TRBD2. Germline CDR1 reads LGHNA; CDR2 reads YNFKEQ. The CDR3 consists of 14 residues. Losses at the gene ends were 1 base for V and 5 bases for J; bases not matched to a gene: 4. This chain's CDR3 is CASSQGVGRDEQYF. The CDR3 DNA sequence: TGTGCCAGCAGCCAAGGGGTCGGGAGGGACGAGCAGTACTTC.

The genes are TRBV25-1 and TRBJ2-3; 7 bases match TRBD2. The length of the CDR3 is 14 residues. V dropped 3 bases and J dropped 2; count of bases not matched to a gene: 2. CDR1 and CDR2 (germline): MGHDK, SYGVNS. This CDR3 reads CASSDRDYTDTQYF. The CDR3 DNA reads TGTGCCAGCAGTGACCGGGACTACACAGATACGCAGTATTTT.